This T cell receptor beta chain was captured by sequencing in a study of T-cell memory formation after mild COVID-19. This clonotype showed up many times. CDR3 size: 14 residues. The germline V gene encodes CDR1 LNHDA and CDR2 SQIVND (reference sequence). V trimming: 5 bases; J trimming: 8 bases; junction bases outside the gene matches: 7. One entry per CDR3 protein results from TCRdb running MiXCR on the 5' RACE reads. This sample has about 360,000 distinct CDR3 sequences; over 10% occur once, and the top ten carry about a fifth. The sequencing input was PBMCs or a T cell subset sorted from them (not recorded which). The rearrangement joins TRBV19 to TRBJ2-1; TRBD2 matches 9 bases. The sequence derives from a man aged 18 to 29 who had mild COVID-19 (a few samples of this study predate the infection). Cell type and time point are not known. DNA for the CDR3: TGTGCCAGTAGTTCGCGGGGGGGCCATGATGAGCAGTTCTTC. It is translated as CASSSRGGHDEQFF. The full variable domain, its missing parts supplied by reference TRBV19 and TRBJ2-1, is DGGITQSPKYLFRKEGQNVTLSCEQNLNHDAMYWYRQDPGQGLRLIYYSQIVNDFQKGDIAEGYSVSREKKESFPLTVTSAQKNPTAFYLCASSSRGGHDEQFFGPGTRLTVL.